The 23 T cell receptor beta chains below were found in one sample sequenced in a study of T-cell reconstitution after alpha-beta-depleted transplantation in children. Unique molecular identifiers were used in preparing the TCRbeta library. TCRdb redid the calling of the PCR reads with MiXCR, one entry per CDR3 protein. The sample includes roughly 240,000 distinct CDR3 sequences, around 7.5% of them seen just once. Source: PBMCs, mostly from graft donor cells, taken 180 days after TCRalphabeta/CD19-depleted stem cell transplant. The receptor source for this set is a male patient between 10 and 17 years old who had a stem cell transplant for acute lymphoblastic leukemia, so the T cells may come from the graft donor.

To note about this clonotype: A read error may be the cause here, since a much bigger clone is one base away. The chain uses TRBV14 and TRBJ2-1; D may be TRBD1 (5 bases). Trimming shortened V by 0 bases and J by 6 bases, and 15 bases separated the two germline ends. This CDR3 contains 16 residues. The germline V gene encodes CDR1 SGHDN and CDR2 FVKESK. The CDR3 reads CASSQDGRGFCNEQFF. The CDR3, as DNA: TGTGCCAGCAGCCAAGATGGAAGGGGATTCTGCAATGAGCAGTTCTTC.

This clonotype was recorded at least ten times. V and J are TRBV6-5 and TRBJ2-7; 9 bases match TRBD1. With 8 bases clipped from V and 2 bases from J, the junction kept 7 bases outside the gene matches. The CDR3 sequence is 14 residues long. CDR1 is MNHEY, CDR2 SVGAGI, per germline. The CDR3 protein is CASRLGQGPYEQYF. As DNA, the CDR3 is TGTGCCAGCCGGCTGGGACAGGGACCCTACGAGCAGTACTTC.

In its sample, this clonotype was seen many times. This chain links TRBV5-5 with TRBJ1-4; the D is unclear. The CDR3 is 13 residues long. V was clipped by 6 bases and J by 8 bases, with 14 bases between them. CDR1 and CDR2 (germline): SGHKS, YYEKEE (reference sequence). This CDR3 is CASMSNLVEKLFF. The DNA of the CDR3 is TGTGCCAGCATGTCAAACTTGGTAGAAAAACTGTTTTTT.

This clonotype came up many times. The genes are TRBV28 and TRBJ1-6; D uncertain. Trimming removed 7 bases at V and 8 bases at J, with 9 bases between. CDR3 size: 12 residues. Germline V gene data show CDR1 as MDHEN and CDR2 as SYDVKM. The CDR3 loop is CASTQEDSPLHF. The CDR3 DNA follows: TGTGCCAGCACCCAGGAGGATTCACCCCTCCACTTT. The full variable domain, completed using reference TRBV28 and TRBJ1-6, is DVKVTQSSRYLVKRTGEKVFLECVQDMDHENMFWYRQDPGLGLRLIYFSYDVKMKEKGDIPEGYSVSREKKERFSLILESASTNQTSMYLCASTQEDSPLHFGNGTRLTVT.

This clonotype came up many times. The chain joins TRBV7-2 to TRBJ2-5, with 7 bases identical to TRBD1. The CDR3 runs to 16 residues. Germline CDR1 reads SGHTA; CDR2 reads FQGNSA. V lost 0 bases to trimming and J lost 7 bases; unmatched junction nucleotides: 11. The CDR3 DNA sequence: TGTGCCAGCAGCTTAGCGCTCCAGAGAAGACAGGGGACCCAGTACTTC. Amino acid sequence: CASSLALQRRQGTQYF.

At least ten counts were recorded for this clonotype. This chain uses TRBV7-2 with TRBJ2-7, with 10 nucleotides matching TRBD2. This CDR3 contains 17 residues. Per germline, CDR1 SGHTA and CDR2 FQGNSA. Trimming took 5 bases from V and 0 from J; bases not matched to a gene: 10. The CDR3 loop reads CASSPNIAGGFSYEQYF. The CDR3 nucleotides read TGTGCCAGCAGCCCCAATATAGCGGGGGGCTTCTCCTACGAGCAGTACTTC.

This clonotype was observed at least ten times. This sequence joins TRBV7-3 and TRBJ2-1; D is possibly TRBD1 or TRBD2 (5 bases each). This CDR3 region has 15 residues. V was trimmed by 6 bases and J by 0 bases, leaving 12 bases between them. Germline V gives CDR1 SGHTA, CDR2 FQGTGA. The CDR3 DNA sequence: TGTGCCAGCAGACGGGACGCGAGCTCCTACAATGAGCAGTTCTTC. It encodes CASRRDASSYNEQFF.

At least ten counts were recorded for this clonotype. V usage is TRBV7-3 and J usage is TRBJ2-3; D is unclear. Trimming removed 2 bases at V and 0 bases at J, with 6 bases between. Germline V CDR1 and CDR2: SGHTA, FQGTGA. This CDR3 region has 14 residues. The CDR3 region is CASSLSRSTDTQYF. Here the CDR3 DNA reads TGTGCCAGCAGCTTATCACGGAGCACAGATACGCAGTATTTT.

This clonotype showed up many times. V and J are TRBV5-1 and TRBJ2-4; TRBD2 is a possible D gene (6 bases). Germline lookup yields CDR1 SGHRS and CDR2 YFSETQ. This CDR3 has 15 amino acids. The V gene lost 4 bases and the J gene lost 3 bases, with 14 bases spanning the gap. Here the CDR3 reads CASSPGDLIKNIQYF. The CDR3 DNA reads TGCGCCAGCAGCCCGGGGGACCTCATCAAAAACATTCAGTACTTC.

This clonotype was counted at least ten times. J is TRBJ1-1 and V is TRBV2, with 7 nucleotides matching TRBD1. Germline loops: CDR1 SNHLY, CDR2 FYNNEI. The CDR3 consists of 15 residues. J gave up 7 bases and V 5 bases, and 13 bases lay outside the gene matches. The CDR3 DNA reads TGTGCCAGCAGTAACCCTGGGACAGCCGATCGTGAAGCTTTCTTT. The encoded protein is CASSNPGTADREAFF.

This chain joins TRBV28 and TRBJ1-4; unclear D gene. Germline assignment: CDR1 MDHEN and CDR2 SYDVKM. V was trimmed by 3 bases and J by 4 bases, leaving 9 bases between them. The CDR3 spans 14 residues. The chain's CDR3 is CASSFRTFNEKLFF. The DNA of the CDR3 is TGTGCCAGCAGTTTTAGGACTTTTAATGAAAAACTGTTTTTT.

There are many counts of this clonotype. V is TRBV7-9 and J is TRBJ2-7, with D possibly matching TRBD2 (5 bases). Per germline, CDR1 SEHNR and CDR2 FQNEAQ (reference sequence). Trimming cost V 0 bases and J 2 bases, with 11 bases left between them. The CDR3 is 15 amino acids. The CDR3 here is CASSLAGGSAYEQYF. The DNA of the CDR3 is TGTGCCAGCAGCTTAGCGGGTGGGAGTGCCTACGAGCAGTACTTC.

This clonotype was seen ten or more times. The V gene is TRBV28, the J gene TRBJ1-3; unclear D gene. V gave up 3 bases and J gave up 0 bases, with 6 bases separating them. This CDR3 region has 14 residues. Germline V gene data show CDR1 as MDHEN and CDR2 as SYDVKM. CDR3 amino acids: CASSFDTSGNTIYF. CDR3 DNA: TGTGCCAGCAGTTTTGATACCTCTGGAAACACCATATATTTT.

CDR3 region: CASSLGKDEQYF. The CDR3 DNA follows: TGTGCCAGCAGCTTAGGCAAGGACGAGCAGTACTTC. This sequence joins TRBV7-4 and TRBJ2-7; D remains ambiguous. Trimming shortened V by 1 base and J by 5 bases, and 6 bases separated the two germline ends. This CDR3 has 12 residues. The V gene's germline CDR1 is SGHVT and CDR2 SQSDAQ.

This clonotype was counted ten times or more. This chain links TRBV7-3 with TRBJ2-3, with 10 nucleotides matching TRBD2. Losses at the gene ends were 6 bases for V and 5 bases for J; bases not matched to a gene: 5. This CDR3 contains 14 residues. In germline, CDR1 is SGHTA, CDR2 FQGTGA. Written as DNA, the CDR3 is TGTGCCAGCAGGAGCGGGGGGGAGGGAGATACGCAGTATTTT. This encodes CASRSGGEGDTQYF. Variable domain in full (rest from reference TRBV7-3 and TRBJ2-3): GAGVSQTPSNKVTEKGKYVELRCDPISGHTALYWYRQSLGQGPEFLIYFQGTGAADDSGLPNDRFFAVRPEGSVSTLKIQRTERGDSAVYLCASRSGGEGDTQYFGPGTRLTVL.

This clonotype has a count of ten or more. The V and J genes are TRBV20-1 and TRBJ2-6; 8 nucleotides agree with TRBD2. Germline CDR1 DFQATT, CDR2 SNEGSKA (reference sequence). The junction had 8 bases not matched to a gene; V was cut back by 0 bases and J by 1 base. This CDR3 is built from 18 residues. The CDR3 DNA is TGCAGTGCTAGAGATAATGGACTAGCTTCTTCTGGGGCCAACGTCCTGACTTTC. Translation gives CSARDNGLASSGANVLTF.

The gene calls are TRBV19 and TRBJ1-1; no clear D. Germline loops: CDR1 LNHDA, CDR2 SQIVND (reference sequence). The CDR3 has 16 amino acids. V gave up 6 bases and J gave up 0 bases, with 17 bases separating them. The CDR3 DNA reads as TGTGCCAGTAGCCACCGGGCTCAGGTGGTGAACACTGAAGCTTTCTTT. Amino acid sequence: CASSHRAQVVNTEAFF.

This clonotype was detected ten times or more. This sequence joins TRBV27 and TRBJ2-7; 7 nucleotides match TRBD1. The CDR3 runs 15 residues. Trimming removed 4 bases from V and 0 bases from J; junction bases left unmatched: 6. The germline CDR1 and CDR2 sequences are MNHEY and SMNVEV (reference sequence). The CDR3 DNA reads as TGTGCCAGCAGTTCGACAGGGTTAAACTCCTACGAGCAGTACTTC. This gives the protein CASSSTGLNSYEQYF.

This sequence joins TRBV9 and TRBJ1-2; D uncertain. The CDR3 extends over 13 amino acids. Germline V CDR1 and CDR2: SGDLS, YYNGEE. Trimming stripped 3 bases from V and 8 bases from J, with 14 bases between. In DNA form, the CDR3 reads TGTGCCAGCAGCGCAGCCGCCGTGAGAGGCTACACCTTC. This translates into CASSAAAVRGYTF.

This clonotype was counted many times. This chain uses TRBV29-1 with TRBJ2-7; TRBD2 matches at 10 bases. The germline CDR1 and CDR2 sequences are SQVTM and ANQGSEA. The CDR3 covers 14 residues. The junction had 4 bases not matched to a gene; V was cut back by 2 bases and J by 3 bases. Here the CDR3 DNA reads TGCAGCGTTGAATGGGCTAGCGGGGGCTACGAGCAGTACTTC. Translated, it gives CSVEWASGGYEQYF.

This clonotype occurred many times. The DNA of the CDR3 is TGTGCCAGCAGTCAAAGGGCCCTAAGGGTTTACACCTTC. Protein: CASSQRALRVYTF. The genes are TRBV5-5 and TRBJ1-2; no firm D call. Trimming cost V 5 bases and J 11 bases, with 19 bases left between them. The germline gives CDR1 SGHKS, CDR2 YYEKEE (reference sequence). CDR3 length: 13 residues.

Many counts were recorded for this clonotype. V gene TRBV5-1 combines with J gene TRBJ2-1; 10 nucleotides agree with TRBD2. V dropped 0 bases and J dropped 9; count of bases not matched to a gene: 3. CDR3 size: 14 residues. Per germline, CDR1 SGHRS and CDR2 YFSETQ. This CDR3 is CASSLVSSGSEQFF. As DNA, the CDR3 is TGCGCCAGCAGCTTGGTGTCTAGCGGGAGTGAGCAGTTCTTC.

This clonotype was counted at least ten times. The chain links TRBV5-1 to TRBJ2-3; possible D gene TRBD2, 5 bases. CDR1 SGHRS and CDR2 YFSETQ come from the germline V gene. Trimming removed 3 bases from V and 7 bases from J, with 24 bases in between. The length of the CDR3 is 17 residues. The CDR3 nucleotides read TGCGCCAGCAGCTCCGCCAGGAGGTATCCACAAGAGTATACGCAGTATTTT. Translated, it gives CASSSARRYPQEYTQYF.